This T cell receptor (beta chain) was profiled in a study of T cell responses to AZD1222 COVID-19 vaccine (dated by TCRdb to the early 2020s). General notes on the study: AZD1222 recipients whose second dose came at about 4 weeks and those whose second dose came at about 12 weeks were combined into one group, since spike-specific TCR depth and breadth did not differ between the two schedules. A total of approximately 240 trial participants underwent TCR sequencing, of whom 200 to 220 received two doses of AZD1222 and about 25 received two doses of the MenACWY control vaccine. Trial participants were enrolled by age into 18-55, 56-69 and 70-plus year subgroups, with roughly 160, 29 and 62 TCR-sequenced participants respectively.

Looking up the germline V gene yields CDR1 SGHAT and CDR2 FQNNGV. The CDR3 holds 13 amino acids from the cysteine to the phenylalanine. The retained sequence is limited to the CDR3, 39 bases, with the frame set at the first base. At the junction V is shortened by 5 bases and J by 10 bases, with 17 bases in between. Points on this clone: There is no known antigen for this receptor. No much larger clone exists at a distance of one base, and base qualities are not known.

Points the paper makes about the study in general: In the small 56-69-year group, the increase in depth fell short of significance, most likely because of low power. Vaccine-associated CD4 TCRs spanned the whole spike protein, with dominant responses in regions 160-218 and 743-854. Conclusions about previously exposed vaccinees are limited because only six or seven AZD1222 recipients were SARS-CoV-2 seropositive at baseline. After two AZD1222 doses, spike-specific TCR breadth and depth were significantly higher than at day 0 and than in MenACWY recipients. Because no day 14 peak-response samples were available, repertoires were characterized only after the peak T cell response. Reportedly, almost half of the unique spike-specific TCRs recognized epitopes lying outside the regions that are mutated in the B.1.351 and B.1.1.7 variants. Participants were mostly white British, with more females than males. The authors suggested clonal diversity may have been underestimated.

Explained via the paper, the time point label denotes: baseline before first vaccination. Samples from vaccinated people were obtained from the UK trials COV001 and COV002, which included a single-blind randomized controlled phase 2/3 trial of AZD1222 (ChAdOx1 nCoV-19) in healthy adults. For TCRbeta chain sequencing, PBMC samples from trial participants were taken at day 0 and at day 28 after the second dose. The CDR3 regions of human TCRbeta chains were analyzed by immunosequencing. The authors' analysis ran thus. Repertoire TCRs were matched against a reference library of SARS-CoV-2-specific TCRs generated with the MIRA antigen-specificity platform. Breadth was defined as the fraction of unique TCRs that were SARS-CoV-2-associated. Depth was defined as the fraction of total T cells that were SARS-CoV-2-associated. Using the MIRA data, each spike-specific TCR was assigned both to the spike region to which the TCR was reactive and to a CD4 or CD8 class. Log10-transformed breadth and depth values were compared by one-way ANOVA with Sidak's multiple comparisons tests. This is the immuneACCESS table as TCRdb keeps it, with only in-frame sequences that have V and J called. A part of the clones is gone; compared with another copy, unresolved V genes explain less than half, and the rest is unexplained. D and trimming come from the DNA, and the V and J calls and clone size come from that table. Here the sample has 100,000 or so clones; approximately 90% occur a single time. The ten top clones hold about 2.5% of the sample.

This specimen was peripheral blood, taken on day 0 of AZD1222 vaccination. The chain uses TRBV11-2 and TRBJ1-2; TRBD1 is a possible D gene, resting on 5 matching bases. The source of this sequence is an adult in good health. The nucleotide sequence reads TGTGCCAGCAGCCCCTGGCCCGACAGCTACTACACCTTC. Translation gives CASSPWPDSYYTF.